The 15 T cell receptor beta chains listed next were all sequenced from one sample in a study of blood T cell repertoires in COVID-19. Assay used: immunoSEQ multiplex PCR; TCRdb lists only in-frame clones, some missing. The sample includes some 400,000 clones, about 87% of them seen just once. Input material: peripheral blood. These receptors were obtained from a human donor in a cohort sampled during active COVID-19.

The rearrangement joins TRBV24-1 to TRBJ2-1, with 8 bases identical to TRBD2. With 3 bases clipped from V and 8 bases from J, the junction kept 5 bases outside the gene matches. The germline V gene encodes CDR1 KGHDR and CDR2 SFDVKD. The CDR3 sequence is 14 residues long. For the CDR3, the DNA is TGTGCCACCAGTGATATCGGACTAGCAGATGAGCAGTTCTTC. Translating gives CATSDIGLADEQFF.

The chain carries TRBV30 and TRBJ2-1, with TRBD1 matching 8 bases. The CDR3 is 15 amino acids. With V trimmed by 4 bases and J by 1 base, 6 bases remained unmatched. Per germline, CDR1 GTSNPN and CDR2 SVGIG (reference sequence). CDR3 coding DNA: TGTGCCTGGACCCGGACAGGGTGGTCCTACAATGAGCAGTTCTTC. Protein: CAWTRTGWSYNEQFF.

The genes are TRBV6-5 and TRBJ2-3; D is ambiguous. Trimming left V 0 bases short and J 1 base short, with 8 bases between. From germline, CDR1 is MNHEY and CDR2 SVGAGI. The CDR3 extends over 15 amino acids. Written as DNA, the CDR3 is TGTGCCAGCAGTTACTCGAATGTAGGCACAGATACGCAGTATTTT. Amino acids: CASSYSNVGTDTQYF.

The J gene is TRBJ1-6, the V gene TRBV27; TRBD1 agrees at 7 bases. The CDR3 length is 14 residues. Trimming at V came to 6 bases and at J to 5 bases, leaving 4 bases not matched to a gene. The germline gives CDR1 MNHEY, CDR2 SMNVEV (reference sequence). The CDR3 reads CASRTGQNNSPLHF. CDR3 bases: TGTGCCAGCAGGACGGGACAGAATAATTCACCCCTCCACTTT.

The rearrangement links TRBV24-1 to TRBJ1-1; D is undetermined. The CDR3 loop spans 11 amino acids. Germline CDR1 and CDR2: KGHDR and SFDVKD. Trimming left V 8 bases short and J 8 bases short, with 11 bases between. The CDR3 DNA sequence: TGTGCCACCACCCAAGTTCGGGAAGCTTTCTTT. It is translated as CATTQVREAFF.

The V call is TRBV30, the J call TRBJ2-5; possible D gene TRBD2, 5 bases. The V and J ends lost 5 bases and 0 bases respectively, with 10 bases between them. Germline lookup yields CDR1 GTSNPN and CDR2 SVGIG (reference sequence). CDR3 length: 13 amino acids. The CDR3 region is CAWLRRDQETQYF. The CDR3 nucleotides read TGTGCCTGGCTAAGGCGGGACCAAGAGACCCAGTACTTC.

This clone was counted a few times. This chain joins TRBV28 and TRBJ2-5, with 13 bases fitting TRBD2. The CDR3 consists of 15 residues. V was clipped by 6 bases and J by 5 bases; unmatched bases: 6. CDR1 and CDR2 from the germline V gene are MDHEN and SYDVKM. CDR3 bases: TGTGCCAGCAGGAGACTAGCGGGAGGCGGGGAGACCCAGTACTTC. Its protein product is CASRRLAGGGETQYF. Filled out from reference TRBV28 and TRBJ2-5, the complete variable domain reads DVKVTQSSRYLVKRTGEKVFLECVQDMDHENMFWYRQDPGLGLRLIYFSYDVKMKEKGDIPEGYSVSREKKERFSLILESASTNQTSMYLCASRRLAGGGETQYFGPGTRLLVL.

The chain recombines TRBV2 with TRBJ1-6; D remains ambiguous. Germline values: CDR1 SNHLY, CDR2 FYNNEI. This CDR3 is 15 amino acids long. Trimming left V 5 bases short and J 9 bases short, with 17 bases between. DNA of the CDR3: TGTGCCAGCAGTAATCAGTATCCGGGAAGTTCACCCCTCCACTTT. As protein: CASSNQYPGSSPLHF.

This clone was seen just once. This chain joins TRBV3-1 (or the pseudogene TRBV3-2) and TRBJ1-4; D remains ambiguous. CDR3 length: 14 amino acids. The germline V gene encodes CDR1 LGHDT and CDR2 YNNKEL (reference sequence). Trimming pared 2 bases from V and 0 bases from J, leaving 4 bases between. The CDR3 coding sequence is TGTGCCAGCAGCCAACAGTCAACTAATGAAAAACTGTTTTTT. Its translation: CASSQQSTNEKLFF.

This clone was observed many times. CDR3 in DNA: TGCGCCAGCAGCCGGGGTGACAGGGCCACGTTAAATGAAAAACTGTTTTTT. Protein: CASSRGDRATLNEKLFF. The chain has TRBV5-1 and TRBJ1-4, with 7 bases that match TRBD1. CDR3 length equals 17 residues. Per the germline V gene, CDR1 is SGHRS and CDR2 is YFSETQ. V gave up 4 bases and J gave up 5 bases; unmatched junction bases: 14.

In its sample, this clone was seen once. This chain uses TRBV15 with TRBJ1-2, with TRBD1 identical over 8 bases. Looked up from germline, CDR1 is LNHNV and CDR2 is YYDKDF (reference sequence). The CDR3 totals 15 residues. Trimming at V came to 0 bases and at J to 5 bases, leaving 5 bases not matched to a gene. CDR3 protein: CATSRDIRQGYGYTF. The CDR3 DNA sequence: TGTGCCACCAGCAGAGATATCCGACAGGGGTATGGCTACACCTTC.

V gene TRBV27 combines with J gene TRBJ2-7; D might be TRBD2 (5 bases). This CDR3 comprises 13 residues. The germline gives CDR1 MNHEY, CDR2 SMNVEV (reference sequence). V gave up 5 bases and J gave up 4 bases, with 12 bases separating them. In DNA, the CDR3 is TGTGCCAGCAGTCCTGGGTCGGGATACGAGCAGTACTTC. It encodes CASSPGSGYEQYF.

This sequence joins TRBV28 and TRBJ2-7, with 9 bases fitting TRBD1. Trimming cost V 7 bases and J 4 bases; bases outside gene matches: 5. Germline lookup yields CDR1 MDHEN and CDR2 SYDVKM. This CDR3 contains 13 residues. The CDR3 loop is CASKGQGSYEQYF. The CDR3 nucleotides read TGTGCCAGCAAGGGACAGGGATCATACGAGCAGTACTTC. Full variable domain (missing parts from reference TRBV28 and TRBJ2-7): DVKVTQSSRYLVKRTGEKVFLECVQDMDHENMFWYRQDPGLGLRLIYFSYDVKMKEKGDIPEGYSVSREKKERFSLILESASTNQTSMYLCASKGQGSYEQYFGPGTRLTVT.

Here the CDR3 reads CASSLARPITGKWVEGPNSPLHF. The DNA of the CDR3 is TGCGCCAGCAGCTTGGCCCGACCTATTACAGGGAAGTGGGTCGAAGGCCCCAATTCACCCCTCCACTTT. This chain connects TRBV5-1 to TRBJ1-6, with D perhaps matching TRBD1 (6 bases). This CDR3 is 23 amino acids long. Trimming cost V 0 bases and J 7 bases, with 35 bases left between them. Germline V gene lookup returns CDR1 SGHRS and CDR2 YFSETQ. Together with reference TRBV5-1 and TRBJ1-6, the CDR3 gives the full variable domain: KAGVTQTPRYLIKTRGQQVTLSCSPISGHRSVSWYQQTPGQGLQFLFEYFSETQRNKGNFPGRFSGRQFSNSRSEMNVSTLELGDSALYLCASSLARPITGKWVEGPNSPLHFGNGTRLTVT.

The chain recombines TRBV28 with TRBJ2-7; 11 nucleotides line up with TRBD2. Germline-derived CDR1 and CDR2 are MDHEN and SYDVKM. The CDR3 has 17 residues. The V segment lost 5 bases and the J segment 0 bases; nucleotides outside the gene matches: 9. CDR3 protein: CASSRPNSGRASYEQYF. CDR3 coding DNA: TGTGCCAGCAGTCGCCCAAATAGCGGGAGGGCCTCCTACGAGCAGTACTTC.